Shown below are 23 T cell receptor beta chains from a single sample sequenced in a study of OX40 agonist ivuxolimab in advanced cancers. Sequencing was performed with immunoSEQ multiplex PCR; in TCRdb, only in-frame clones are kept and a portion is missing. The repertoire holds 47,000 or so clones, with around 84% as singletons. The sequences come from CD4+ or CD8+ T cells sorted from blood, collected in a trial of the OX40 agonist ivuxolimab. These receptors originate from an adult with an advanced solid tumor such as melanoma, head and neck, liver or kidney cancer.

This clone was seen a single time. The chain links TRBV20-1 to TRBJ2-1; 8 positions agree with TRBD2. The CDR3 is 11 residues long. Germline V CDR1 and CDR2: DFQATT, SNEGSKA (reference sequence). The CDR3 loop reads CSPGGGRLQFF. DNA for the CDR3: TGCAGCCCGGGGGGGGGAAGGCTGCAGTTCTTC.

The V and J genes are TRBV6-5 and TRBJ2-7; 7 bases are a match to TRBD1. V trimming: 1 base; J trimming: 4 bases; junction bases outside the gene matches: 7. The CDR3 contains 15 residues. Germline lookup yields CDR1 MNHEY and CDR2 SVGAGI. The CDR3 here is CASSYWTGPRYEQYF. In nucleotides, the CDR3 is TGTGCCAGCAGTTACTGGACAGGTCCCAGGTACGAGCAGTACTTC.

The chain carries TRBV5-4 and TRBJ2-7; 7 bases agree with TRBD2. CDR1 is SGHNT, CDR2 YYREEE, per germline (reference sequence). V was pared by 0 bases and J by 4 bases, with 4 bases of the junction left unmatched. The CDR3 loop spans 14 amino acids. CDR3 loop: CASSLGLATYEQYF. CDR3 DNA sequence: TGTGCCAGCAGCTTGGGACTAGCAACATACGAGCAGTACTTC. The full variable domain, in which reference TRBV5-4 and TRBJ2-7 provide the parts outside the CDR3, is ETGVTQSPTHLIKTRGQQVTLRCSSQSGHNTVSWYQQALGQGPQFIFQYYREEENGRGNFPPRFSGLQFPNYSSELNVNALELDDSALYLCASSLGLATYEQYFGPGTRLTVT.

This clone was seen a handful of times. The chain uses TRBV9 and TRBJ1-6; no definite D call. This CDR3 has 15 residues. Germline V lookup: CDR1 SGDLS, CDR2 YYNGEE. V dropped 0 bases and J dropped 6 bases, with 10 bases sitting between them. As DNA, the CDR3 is TGTGCCAGCAGCGTAGAGGGCAGCCTTAATTCACCCCTCCACTTT. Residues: CASSVEGSLNSPLHF.

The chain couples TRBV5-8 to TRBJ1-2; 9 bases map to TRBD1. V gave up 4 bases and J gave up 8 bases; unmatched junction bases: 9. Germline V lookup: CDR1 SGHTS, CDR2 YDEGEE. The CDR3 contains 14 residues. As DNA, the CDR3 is TGTGCCAGCAGCGGAGCCGGGACAGGGTTGGGCTACACCTTC. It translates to CASSGAGTGLGYTF. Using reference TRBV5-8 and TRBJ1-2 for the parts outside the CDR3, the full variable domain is EAGVTQSPTHLIKTRGQQATLRCSPISGHTSVYWYQQALGLGLQFLLWYDEGEERNRGNFPPRFSGRQFPNYSSELNVNALELEDSALYLCASSGAGTGLGYTFGSGTRLTVV.

In DNA, the CDR3 is TGTGCCAGCAGCGTCGGCCAGGGGATCGTGCGGGAAAAACTGTTTTTT. Its protein is CASSVGQGIVREKLFF. V is TRBV7-6 and J is TRBJ1-4, with D tentatively TRBD1 (6 bases). This CDR3 is built from 16 residues. V lost 5 bases to trimming and J lost 8 bases, with 21 bases between them. Germline values: CDR1 SGHVS, CDR2 FNYEAQ.

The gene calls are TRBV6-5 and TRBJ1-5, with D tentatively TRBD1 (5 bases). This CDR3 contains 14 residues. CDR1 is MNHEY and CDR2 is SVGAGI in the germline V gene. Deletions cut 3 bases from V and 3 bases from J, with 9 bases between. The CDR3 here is CASSYWGDNQPQHF. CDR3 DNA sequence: TGTGCCAGCAGTTATTGGGGGGACAATCAGCCCCAGCATTTT.

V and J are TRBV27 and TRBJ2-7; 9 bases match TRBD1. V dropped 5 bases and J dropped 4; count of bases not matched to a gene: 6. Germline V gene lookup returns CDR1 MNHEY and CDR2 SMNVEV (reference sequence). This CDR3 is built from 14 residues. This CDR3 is CASSKEGQGYEQYF. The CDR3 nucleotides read TGTGCCAGCAGTAAAGAGGGACAGGGTTACGAGCAGTACTTC.

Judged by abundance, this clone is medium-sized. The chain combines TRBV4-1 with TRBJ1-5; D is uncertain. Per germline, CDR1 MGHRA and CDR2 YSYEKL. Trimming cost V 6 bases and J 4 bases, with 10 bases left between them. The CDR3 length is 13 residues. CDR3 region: CASSTESNQPQHF. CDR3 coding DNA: TGCGCCAGCAGTACAGAGTCGAATCAGCCCCAGCATTTT.

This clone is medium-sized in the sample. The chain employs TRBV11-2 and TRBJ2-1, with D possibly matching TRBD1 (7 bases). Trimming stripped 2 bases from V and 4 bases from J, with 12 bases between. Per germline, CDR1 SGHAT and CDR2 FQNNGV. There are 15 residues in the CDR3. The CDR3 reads CASSLSGGNYNEQFF. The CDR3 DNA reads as TGTGCCAGCAGCTTATCAGGGGGGAATTACAATGAGCAGTTCTTC.

The CDR3 bases are TGTGCCAGCAGTTACCTCCCTTTGGAGGGCTACACCTTC. Translation: CASSYLPLEGYTF. This chain connects TRBV27 to TRBJ1-2, with D unresolved. Per germline, CDR1 MNHEY and CDR2 SMNVEV (reference sequence). This CDR3 is built from 13 residues. V was shortened by 4 bases and J by 8 bases, with 14 bases between the two germline ends.

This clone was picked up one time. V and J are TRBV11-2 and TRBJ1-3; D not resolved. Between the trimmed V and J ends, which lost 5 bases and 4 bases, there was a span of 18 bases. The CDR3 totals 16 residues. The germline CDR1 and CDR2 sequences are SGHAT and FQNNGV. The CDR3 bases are TGTGCCAGCAGCCCTAGCGGGATACGAGCCGGAAACACCATATATTTT. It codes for CASSPSGIRAGNTIYF.

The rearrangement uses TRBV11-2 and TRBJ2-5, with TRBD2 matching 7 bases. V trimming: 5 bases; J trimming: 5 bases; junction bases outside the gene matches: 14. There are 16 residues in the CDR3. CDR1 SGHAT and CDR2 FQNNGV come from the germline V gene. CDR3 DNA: TGTGCCAGCAGCCCGGCGGGGAGGGGAGGTGGGGAGACCCAGTACTTC. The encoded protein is CASSPAGRGGGETQYF.

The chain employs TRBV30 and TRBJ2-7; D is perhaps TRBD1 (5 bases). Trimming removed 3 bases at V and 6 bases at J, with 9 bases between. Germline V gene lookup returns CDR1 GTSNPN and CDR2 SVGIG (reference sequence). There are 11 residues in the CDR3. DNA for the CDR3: TGTGCCTGGAGCCAGGGCGGCGAGCAGTACTTC. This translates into CAWSQGGEQYF.

CDR3 DNA sequence: TGTGCCAGCAGCGTAGCTTTAGATACGCAGTATTTT. Its translation is CASSVALDTQYF. The V call is TRBV9, the J call TRBJ2-3; unclear D gene. Germline-derived CDR1 and CDR2 are SGDLS and YYNGEE. The CDR3 sequence is 12 residues long. Trimming stripped 0 bases from V and 5 bases from J, with 4 bases between. Supplemented by reference TRBV9 and TRBJ2-3, the full variable domain reads DSGVTQTPKHLITATGQRVTLRCSPRSGDLSVYWYQQSLDQGLQFLIQYYNGEERAKGNILERFSAQQFPDLHSELNLSSLELGDSALYFCASSVALDTQYFGPGTRLTVL.

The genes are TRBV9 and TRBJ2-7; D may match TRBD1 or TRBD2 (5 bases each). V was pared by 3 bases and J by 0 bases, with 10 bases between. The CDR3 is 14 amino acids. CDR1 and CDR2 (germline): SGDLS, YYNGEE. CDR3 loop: CASSGGGISYEQYF. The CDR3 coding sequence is TGTGCCAGCAGCGGTGGGGGAATCTCCTACGAGCAGTACTTC.

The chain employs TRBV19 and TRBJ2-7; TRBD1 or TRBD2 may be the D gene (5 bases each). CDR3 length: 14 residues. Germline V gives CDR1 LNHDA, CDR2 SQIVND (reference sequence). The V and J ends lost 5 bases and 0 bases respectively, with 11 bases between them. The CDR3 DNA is TGTGCCAGTAGTCTGCCAGGGAGCTCCTACGAGCAGTACTTC. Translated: CASSLPGSSYEQYF.

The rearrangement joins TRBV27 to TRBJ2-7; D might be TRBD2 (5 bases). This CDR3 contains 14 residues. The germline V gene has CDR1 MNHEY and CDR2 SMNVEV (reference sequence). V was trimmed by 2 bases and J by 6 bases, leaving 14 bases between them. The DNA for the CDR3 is TGTGCCAGCAGTTTACGAGGGCCCTCTGTCGAGCAGTACTTC. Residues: CASSLRGPSVEQYF.

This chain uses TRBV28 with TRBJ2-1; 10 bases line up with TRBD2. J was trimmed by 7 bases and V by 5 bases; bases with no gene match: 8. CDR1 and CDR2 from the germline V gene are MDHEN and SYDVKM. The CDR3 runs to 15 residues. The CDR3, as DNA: TGTGCCAGCAGTCCAGCGGGAGGGTCATCGAATGAGCAGTTCTTC. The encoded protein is CASSPAGGSSNEQFF.

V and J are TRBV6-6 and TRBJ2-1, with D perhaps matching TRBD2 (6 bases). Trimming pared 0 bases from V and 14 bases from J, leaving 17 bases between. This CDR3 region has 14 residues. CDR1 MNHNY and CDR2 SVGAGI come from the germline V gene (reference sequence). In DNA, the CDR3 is TGTGCCAGCAGTTACTCGGGGTCGGGAGCTGATGAGTTCTTC. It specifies CASSYSGSGADEFF.

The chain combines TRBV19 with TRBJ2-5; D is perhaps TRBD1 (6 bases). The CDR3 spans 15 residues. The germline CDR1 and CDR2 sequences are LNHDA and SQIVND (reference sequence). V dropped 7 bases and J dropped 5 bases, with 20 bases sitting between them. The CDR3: CASTTVGGLWETQYF. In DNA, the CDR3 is TGTGCCAGTACCACCGTTGGGGGCTTATGGGAGACCCAGTACTTC.

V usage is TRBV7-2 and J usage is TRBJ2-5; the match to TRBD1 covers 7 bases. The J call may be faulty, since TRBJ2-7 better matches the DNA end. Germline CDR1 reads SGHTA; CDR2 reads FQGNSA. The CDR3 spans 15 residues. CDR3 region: CASSVGPGQSYEQYF. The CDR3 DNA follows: TGTGCCAGCAGCGTAGGACCGGGACAGTCTTACGAGCAGTACTTC.

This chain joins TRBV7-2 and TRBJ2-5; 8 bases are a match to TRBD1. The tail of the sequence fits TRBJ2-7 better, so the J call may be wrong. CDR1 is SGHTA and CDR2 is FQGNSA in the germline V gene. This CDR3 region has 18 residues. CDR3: CASSLGRAGGLGFYEQYF. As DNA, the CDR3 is TGTGCCAGCAGCTTGGGTAGGGCAGGGGGCTTAGGTTTCTACGAGCAGTACTTC.